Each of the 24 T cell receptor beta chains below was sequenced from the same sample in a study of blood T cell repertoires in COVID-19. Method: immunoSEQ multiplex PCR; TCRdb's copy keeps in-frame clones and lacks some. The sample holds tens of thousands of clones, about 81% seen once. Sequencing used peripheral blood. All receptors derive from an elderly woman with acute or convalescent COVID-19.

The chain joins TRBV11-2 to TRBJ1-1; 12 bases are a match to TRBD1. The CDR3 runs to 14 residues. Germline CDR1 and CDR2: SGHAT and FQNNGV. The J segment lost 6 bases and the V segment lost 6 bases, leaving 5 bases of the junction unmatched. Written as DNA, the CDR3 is TGTGCCAGCAGGTGGGACAGGGGGCTTTCTGAAGCTTTCTTT. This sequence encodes CASRWDRGLSEAFF.

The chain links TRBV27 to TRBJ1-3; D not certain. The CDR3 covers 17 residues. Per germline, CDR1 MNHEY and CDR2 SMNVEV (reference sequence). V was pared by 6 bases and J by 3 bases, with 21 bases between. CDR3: CASSRTRGWVDGNTIYF. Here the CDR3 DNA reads TGTGCCAGCAGCAGGACTCGCGGGTGGGTTGATGGAAACACCATATATTTT.

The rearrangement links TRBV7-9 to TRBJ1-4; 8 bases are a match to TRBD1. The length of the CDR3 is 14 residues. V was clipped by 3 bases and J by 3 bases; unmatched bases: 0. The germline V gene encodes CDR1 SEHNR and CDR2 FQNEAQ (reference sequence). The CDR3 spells CASSFRGPNEKLFF. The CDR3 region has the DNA TGTGCCAGCAGCTTCAGGGGGCCTAATGAAAAACTGTTTTTT.

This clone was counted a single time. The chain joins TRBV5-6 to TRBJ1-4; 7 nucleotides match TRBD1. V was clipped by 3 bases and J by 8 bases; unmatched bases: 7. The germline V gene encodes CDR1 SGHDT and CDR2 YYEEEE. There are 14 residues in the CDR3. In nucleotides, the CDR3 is TGTGCCAGCAGCTCGACAGGGTTACAGGAAAAACTGTTTTTT. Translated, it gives CASSSTGLQEKLFF. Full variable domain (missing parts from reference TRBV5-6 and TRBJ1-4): DAGVTQSPTHLIKTRGQQVTLRCSPKSGHDTVSWYQQALGQGPQFIFQYYEEEERQRGNFPDRFSGHQFPNYSSELNVNALLLGDSALYLCASSSTGLQEKLFFGSGTQLSVL.

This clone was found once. The CDR3 region is CAISVRTSGFSYEQYF. The CDR3, as DNA: TGTGCCATCAGTGTGCGGACTAGCGGGTTCTCCTACGAGCAGTACTTC. The chain employs TRBV10-3 and TRBJ2-7, with TRBD2 matching over 11 bases. CDR1 is ENHRY, CDR2 SYGVKD, per germline. V shed 4 bases, J shed 0 bases, and the junction held 5 bases outside the gene matches. The CDR3 totals 16 residues.

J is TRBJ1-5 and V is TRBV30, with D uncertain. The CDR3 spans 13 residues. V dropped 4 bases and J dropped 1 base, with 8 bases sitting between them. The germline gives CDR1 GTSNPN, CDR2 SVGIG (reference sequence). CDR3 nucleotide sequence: TGTGCCTGGACTGAGAGGAGCAATCAGCCCCAGCATTTT. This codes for CAWTERSNQPQHF. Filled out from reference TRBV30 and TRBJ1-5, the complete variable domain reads SQTIHQWPATLVQPVGSPLSLECTVEGTSNPNLYWYRQAAGRGLQLLFYSVGIGQISSEVPQNLSASRPQDRQFILSSKKLLLSDSGFYLCAWTERSNQPQHFGDGTRLSIL.

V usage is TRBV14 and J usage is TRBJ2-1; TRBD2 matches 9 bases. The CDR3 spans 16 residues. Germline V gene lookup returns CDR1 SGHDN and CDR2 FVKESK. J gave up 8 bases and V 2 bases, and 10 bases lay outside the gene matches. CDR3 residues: CASSQPPGLARDEQFF. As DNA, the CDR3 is TGTGCCAGCAGCCAACCACCGGGACTAGCTAGAGATGAGCAGTTCTTC.

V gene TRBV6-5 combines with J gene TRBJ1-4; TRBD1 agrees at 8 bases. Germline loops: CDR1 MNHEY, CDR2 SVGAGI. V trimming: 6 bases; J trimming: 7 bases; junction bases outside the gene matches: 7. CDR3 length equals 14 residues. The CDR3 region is CASSLDRGSEKLFF. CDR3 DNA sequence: TGTGCCAGCAGCCTTGACAGGGGTAGTGAAAAACTGTTTTTT.

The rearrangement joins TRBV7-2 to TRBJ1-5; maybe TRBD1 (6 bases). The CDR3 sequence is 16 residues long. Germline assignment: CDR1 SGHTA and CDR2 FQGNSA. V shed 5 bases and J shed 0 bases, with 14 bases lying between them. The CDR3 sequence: CASSPGTRYSNQPQHF. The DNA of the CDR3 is TGTGCCAGCAGCCCGGGGACACGCTATAGCAATCAGCCCCAGCATTTT.

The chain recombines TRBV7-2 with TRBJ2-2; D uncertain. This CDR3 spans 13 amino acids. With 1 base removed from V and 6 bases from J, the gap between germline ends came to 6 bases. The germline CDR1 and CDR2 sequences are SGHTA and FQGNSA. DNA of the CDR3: TGTGCCAGCAGCTTAGGACTCCCCGGGGAGCTGTTTTTT. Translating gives CASSLGLPGELFF. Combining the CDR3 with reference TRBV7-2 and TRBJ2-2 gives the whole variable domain GAGVSQSPSNKVTEKGKDVELRCDPISGHTALYWYRQSLGQGLEFLIYFQGNSAPDKSGLPSDRFSAERTGGSVSTLTIQRTQQEDSAVYLCASSLGLPGELFFGEGSRLTVL.

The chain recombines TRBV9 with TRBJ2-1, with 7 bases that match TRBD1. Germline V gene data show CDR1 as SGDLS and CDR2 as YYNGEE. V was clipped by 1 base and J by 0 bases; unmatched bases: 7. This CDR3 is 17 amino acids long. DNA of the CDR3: TGTGCCAGCAGCGTACAGTCAGGGGGTAGCTCCTACAATGAGCAGTTCTTC. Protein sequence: CASSVQSGGSSYNEQFF.

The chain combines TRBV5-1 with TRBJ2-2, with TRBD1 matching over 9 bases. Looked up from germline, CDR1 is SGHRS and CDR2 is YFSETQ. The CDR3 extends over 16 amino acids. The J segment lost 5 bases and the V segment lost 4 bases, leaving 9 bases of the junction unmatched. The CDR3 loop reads CASSTTGQGWTGELFF. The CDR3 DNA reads TGCGCCAGCAGCACCACAGGACAGGGGTGGACCGGGGAGCTGTTTTTT.

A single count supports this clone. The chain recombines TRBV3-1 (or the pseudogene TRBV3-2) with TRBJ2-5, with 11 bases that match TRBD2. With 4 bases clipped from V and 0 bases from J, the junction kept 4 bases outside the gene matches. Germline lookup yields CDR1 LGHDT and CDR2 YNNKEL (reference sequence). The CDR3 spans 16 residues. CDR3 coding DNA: TGTGCCAGCAGCCGACGGACTAGCGGGTACCAAGAGACCCAGTACTTC. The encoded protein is CASSRRTSGYQETQYF.

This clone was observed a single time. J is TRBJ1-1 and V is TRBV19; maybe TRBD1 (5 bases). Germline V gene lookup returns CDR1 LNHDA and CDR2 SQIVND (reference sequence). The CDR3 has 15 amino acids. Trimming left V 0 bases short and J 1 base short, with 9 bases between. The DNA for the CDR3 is TGTGCCAGTAGTATAGAGGGGCAGACGAACACTGAAGCTTTCTTT. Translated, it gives CASSIEGQTNTEAFF.

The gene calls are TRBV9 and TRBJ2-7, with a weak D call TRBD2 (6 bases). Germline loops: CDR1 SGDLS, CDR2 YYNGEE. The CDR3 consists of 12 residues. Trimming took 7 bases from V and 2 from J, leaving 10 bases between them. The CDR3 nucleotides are TGTGCCAGCGGGTCGGGGGCCTACGAGCAGTACTTC. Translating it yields CASGSGAYEQYF. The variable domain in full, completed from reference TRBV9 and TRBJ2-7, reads DSGVTQTPKHLITATGQRVTLRCSPRSGDLSVYWYQQSLDQGLQFLIQYYNGEERAKGNILERFSAQQFPDLHSELNLSSLELGDSALYFCASGSGAYEQYFGPGTRLTVT.

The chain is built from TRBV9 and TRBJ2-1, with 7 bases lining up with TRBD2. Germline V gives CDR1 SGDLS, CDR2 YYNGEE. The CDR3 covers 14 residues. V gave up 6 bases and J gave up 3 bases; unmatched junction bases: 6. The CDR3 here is CASTPLADYNEQFF. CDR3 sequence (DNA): TGTGCCAGCACCCCGCTAGCGGACTACAATGAGCAGTTCTTC.

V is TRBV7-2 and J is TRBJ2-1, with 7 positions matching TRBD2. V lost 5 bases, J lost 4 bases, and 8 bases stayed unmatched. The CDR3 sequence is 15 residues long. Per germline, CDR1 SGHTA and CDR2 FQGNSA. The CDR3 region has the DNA TGTGCCAGCAGCCCTCGGACTAGATTTTACAATGAGCAGTTCTTC. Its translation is CASSPRTRFYNEQFF.

CDR3: CASSKSDPGRGLRTEAFF. CDR3 DNA: TGTGCCAGCAGCAAAAGCGATCCGGGCAGGGGGCTAAGGACTGAAGCTTTCTTT. The V call is TRBV21-1, the J call TRBJ1-1; no check of the table's D call, TRBD1, against the DNA was made. TRBV21-1 is deemed a pseudogene. CDR3 length: 18 residues.

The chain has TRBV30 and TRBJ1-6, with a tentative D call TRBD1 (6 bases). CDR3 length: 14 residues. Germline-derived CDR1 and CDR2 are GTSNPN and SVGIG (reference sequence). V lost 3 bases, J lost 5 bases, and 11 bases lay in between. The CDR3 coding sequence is TGTGCCTGGAGGCGAACAGGGAATAATTCACCCCTCCACTTT. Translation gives CAWRRTGNNSPLHF.

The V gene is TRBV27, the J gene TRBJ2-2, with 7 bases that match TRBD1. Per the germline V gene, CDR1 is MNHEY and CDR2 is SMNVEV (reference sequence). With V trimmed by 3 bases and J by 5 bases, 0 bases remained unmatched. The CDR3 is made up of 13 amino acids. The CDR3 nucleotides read TGTGCCAGCAGTTTGACAGGGACCGGGGAGCTGTTTTTT. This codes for CASSLTGTGELFF.

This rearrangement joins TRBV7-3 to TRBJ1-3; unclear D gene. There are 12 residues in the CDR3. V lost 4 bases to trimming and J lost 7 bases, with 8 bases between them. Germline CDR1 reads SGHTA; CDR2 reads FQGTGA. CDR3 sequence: CASSSGGNTIYF. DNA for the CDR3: TGTGCCAGCAGCTCGGGCGGGAACACCATATATTTT.

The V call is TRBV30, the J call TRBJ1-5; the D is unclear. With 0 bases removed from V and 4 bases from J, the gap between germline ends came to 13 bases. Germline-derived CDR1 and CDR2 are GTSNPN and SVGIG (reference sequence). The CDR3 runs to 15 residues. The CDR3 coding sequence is TGTGCCTGGAGTGTACTGGAGGATCGAAATCAGCCCCAGCATTTT. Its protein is CAWSVLEDRNQPQHF. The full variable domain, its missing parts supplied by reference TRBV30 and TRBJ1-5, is SQTIHQWPATLVQPVGSPLSLECTVEGTSNPNLYWYRQAAGRGLQLLFYSVGIGQISSEVPQNLSASRPQDRQFILSSKKLLLSDSGFYLCAWSVLEDRNQPQHFGDGTRLSIL.

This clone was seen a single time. Here the CDR3 DNA reads TGTGCCAGCAAGCCCGGCAGGGGCACTGAAGCTTTCTTT. It is translated as CASKPGRGTEAFF. J is TRBJ1-1 and V is TRBV12-3 or TRBV12-4, with D possibly being TRBD1 (6 bases). The CDR3 covers 13 residues. V was clipped by 7 bases and J by 4 bases, with 13 bases between them.

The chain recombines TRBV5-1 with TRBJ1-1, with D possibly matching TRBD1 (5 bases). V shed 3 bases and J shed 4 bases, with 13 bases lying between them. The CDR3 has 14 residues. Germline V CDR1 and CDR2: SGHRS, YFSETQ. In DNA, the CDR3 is TGCGCCAGCAGCTACGGGGGGAGTGTCACTGAAGCTTTCTTT. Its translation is CASSYGGSVTEAFF. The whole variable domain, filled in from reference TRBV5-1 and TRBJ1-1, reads KAGVTQTPRYLIKTRGQQVTLSCSPISGHRSVSWYQQTPGQGLQFLFEYFSETQRNKGNFPGRFSGRQFSNSRSEMNVSTLELGDSALYLCASSYGGSVTEAFFGQGTRLTVV.